Below are 20 T cell receptor beta chains sequenced from a single sample in a study of shared clonotypes between healthy human individuals. Using immunoSEQ multiplex PCR, the repertoire was profiled, and TCRdb retains in-frame clones only, with some absent. The sample consists of approximately 2,200,000 clones, 90% to 95% of them appearing once. Positive CCR7 selection of CD45RO-negative cells yielded the naive CD8 cells, and terminally differentiated effector memory CD45RA+ cells were excluded. What was sequenced was naive CD8+ T cells from PBMCs. Every receptor here comes from a man aged 18 to 30 in good health. Some clones in this sample may be carry-over from other donors' samples.

The V gene is TRBV27, the J gene TRBJ2-3, with a tentative D call TRBD1 (6 bases). V lost 6 bases and J lost 0, with 13 bases in between. Germline V gene lookup returns CDR1 MNHEY and CDR2 SMNVEV (reference sequence). There are 15 residues in the CDR3. CDR3 sequence (DNA): TGTGCCAGCAGACGAGAGGACAGAAGCACAGATACGCAGTATTTT. It codes for CASRREDRSTDTQYF.

This clone showed up just a few times. The rearrangement links TRBV27 to TRBJ2-7; tentatively, D is TRBD2 (6 bases). CDR3 length: 14 residues. Trimming shortened V by 1 base and J by 3 bases, and 10 bases separated the two germline ends. Germline loops: CDR1 MNHEY, CDR2 SMNVEV (reference sequence). This CDR3 is CASSLLVSGYEQYF. In DNA, the CDR3 is TGTGCCAGCAGTTTATTGGTTAGCGGCTACGAGCAGTACTTC.

The rearrangement links TRBV4-1 to TRBJ2-1; TRBD1 or TRBD2 may be the D gene (6 bases each). V lost 5 bases and J 8 bases, leaving 19 bases between the germline ends. Germline loops: CDR1 MGHRA, CDR2 YSYEKL. This CDR3 has 15 amino acids. CDR3 region: CASSSWTAGGDEQFF. CDR3 bases: TGCGCCAGCAGCTCCTGGACTGCCGGGGGCGATGAGCAGTTCTTC.

V gene TRBV27 combines with J gene TRBJ1-2; D is undetermined. Trimming shortened V by 0 bases and J by 5 bases, and 13 bases separated the two germline ends. This CDR3 region has 15 residues. Germline lookup yields CDR1 MNHEY and CDR2 SMNVEV (reference sequence). The CDR3 DNA follows: TGTGCCAGCAGTTTATCGCCGGCAGAACCGTATGGCTACACCTTC. It specifies CASSLSPAEPYGYTF.

This chain links TRBV7-8 with TRBJ2-7, with D possibly matching TRBD2 (5 bases). Germline CDR1 SGHVS, CDR2 FQNEAQ. This CDR3 contains 14 residues. V shed 5 bases and J shed 0 bases, with 11 bases lying between them. The CDR3 spells CASSMETISYEQYF. CDR3 bases: TGTGCCAGCAGCATGGAGACTATCTCCTACGAGCAGTACTTC.

The rearrangement uses TRBV9 and TRBJ2-7, with D perhaps TRBD2 (6 bases). There are 15 residues in the CDR3. CDR1 and CDR2 (germline): SGDLS, YYNGEE. Between the trimmed V and J ends, which lost 3 bases and 2 bases, there was a span of 15 bases. CDR3: CASSAPTEGTYEQYF. CDR3 nucleotides: TGTGCCAGCAGCGCACCAACGGAGGGCACCTACGAGCAGTACTTC.

The chain has TRBV5-4 and TRBJ2-7, with D uncertain. CDR1 SGHNT and CDR2 YYREEE come from the germline V gene (reference sequence). The V end was cut by 6 bases, the J end by 2 bases, with 12 bases between. The CDR3 is 13 residues long. The CDR3 spells CASKFMETYEQYF. The CDR3, as DNA: TGTGCCAGCAAGTTTATGGAAACCTACGAGCAGTACTTC.

This CDR3 reads CASSYTAGADTQYF. DNA for the CDR3: TGTGCCAGCAGTTATACCGCAGGCGCAGATACGCAGTATTTT. This chain joins TRBV6-5 and TRBJ2-3; D uncertain. The CDR3 consists of 14 residues. Per the germline V gene, CDR1 is MNHEY and CDR2 is SVGAGI. Trimming removed 3 bases from V and 4 bases from J, with 11 bases in between.

Comment on this clone: In the same sample, other DNA sequences code for this CDR3. This chain joins TRBV27 and TRBJ2-7; D is unresolved. The CDR3 has 15 residues. In germline, CDR1 is MNHEY, CDR2 SMNVEV (reference sequence). V was cut by 1 base and J by 0 bases, with 10 bases left in between. This CDR3 reads CASSLFSGSSYEQYF. DNA for the CDR3: TGTGCCAGCAGTTTATTCTCCGGGTCCTCCTACGAGCAGTACTTC.

The genes are TRBV9 and TRBJ1-2; D ambiguous. The CDR3 consists of 13 residues. The germline V gene has CDR1 SGDLS and CDR2 YYNGEE. V was trimmed by 1 base and J by 6 bases, leaving 10 bases between them. The CDR3 region has the DNA TGTGCCAGCAGCGTAACAGCTTTCGATGGCTACACCTTC. Protein sequence: CASSVTAFDGYTF.

J is TRBJ2-1 and V is TRBV2, with 10 bases lining up with TRBD1. There are 14 residues in the CDR3. The germline V gene has CDR1 SNHLY and CDR2 FYNNEI. Trimming took 10 bases from V and 4 from J; bases not matched to a gene: 7. This CDR3 reads CATKGDRGYNEQFF. The CDR3 DNA follows: TGTGCCACCAAGGGGGACAGGGGTTACAATGAGCAGTTCTTC.

The chain employs TRBV27 and TRBJ2-3; D unresolved. The V end lost 5 bases, the J end lost 6 bases, and 12 bases lay between the germline ends. Germline V CDR1 and CDR2: MNHEY, SMNVEV (reference sequence). CDR3 length: 13 amino acids. The CDR3 here is CASSMMFPDTQYF. The CDR3 nucleotides read TGTGCCAGCAGTATGATGTTCCCGGATACGCAGTATTTT.

The chain recombines TRBV14 with TRBJ1-3; the D is unclear. Germline V gives CDR1 SGHDN, CDR2 FVKESK. Trimming pared 3 bases from V and 2 bases from J, leaving 5 bases between. CDR3 length: 13 amino acids. CDR3 in amino acids: CASSQAAGNTIYF. CDR3 nucleotides: TGTGCCAGCAGCCAGGCAGCTGGAAACACCATATATTTT. The whole variable domain, remainder taken from reference TRBV14 and TRBJ1-3, is EAGVTQFPSHSVIEKGQTVTLRCDPISGHDNLYWYRRVMGKEIKFLLHFVKESKQDESGMPNNRFLAERTGGTYSTLKVQPAELEDSGVYFCASSQAAGNTIYFGEGSWLTVV.

The chain recombines TRBV19 with TRBJ1-5; TRBD1 agrees at 8 bases. In germline, CDR1 is LNHDA, CDR2 SQIVND (reference sequence). The CDR3 loop spans 16 amino acids. Unmatched junction bases numbered 10, after V lost 6 bases and J lost 3 bases. This CDR3 is CASRVDRDLLNQPQHF. The CDR3, as DNA: TGTGCCAGTAGGGTGGACAGGGATCTTCTCAATCAGCCCCAGCATTTT.

This clone was seen just once. The J gene is TRBJ2-1, the V gene TRBV28, with 7 positions matching TRBD2. This CDR3 region has 12 residues. Germline CDR1 is MDHEN and CDR2 is SYDVKM. V lost 8 bases to trimming and J lost 9 bases; unmatched junction nucleotides: 7. The CDR3 bases are TGTGCCAGCCGGACTAGGATGGGTGAGCAGTTCTTC. It specifies CASRTRMGEQFF.

The chain uses TRBV11-2 and TRBJ1-4, with a tentative D call TRBD1 (5 bases). V was cut by 3 bases and J by 5 bases, with 16 bases left in between. The CDR3 covers 16 residues. Germline CDR1 and CDR2: SGHAT and FQNNGV. CDR3 nucleotides: TGTGCCAGCAGCTTGGGCTTGGGGGTGGGAAATGAAAAACTGTTTTTT. Protein product: CASSLGLGVGNEKLFF.

The rearrangement joins TRBV9 to TRBJ2-1; 10 bases are shared with TRBD2. Germline V CDR1 and CDR2: SGDLS, YYNGEE. The trim removed 4 bases at V and 5 bases at J, leaving 6 bases unmatched. This CDR3 comprises 15 residues. The CDR3: CASSLLAGEDNEQFF. CDR3 coding DNA: TGTGCCAGCAGCCTCCTAGCGGGAGAAGACAATGAGCAGTTCTTC. Variable domain in full (rest from reference TRBV9 and TRBJ2-1): DSGVTQTPKHLITATGQRVTLRCSPRSGDLSVYWYQQSLDQGLQFLIQYYNGEERAKGNILERFSAQQFPDLHSELNLSSLELGDSALYFCASSLLAGEDNEQFFGPGTRLTVL.

The chain uses TRBV10-3 and TRBJ1-1; weak D call: TRBD1 (5 bases). The V end was cut by 1 base, the J end by 8 bases, with 8 bases between. This CDR3 is 12 amino acids long. Germline assignment: CDR1 ENHRY and CDR2 SYGVKD. For the CDR3, the DNA is TGTGCCATCAGTGAGTTCACAGGAGAAGCTTTCTTT. This translates into CAISEFTGEAFF.

The chain recombines TRBV10-1 with TRBJ2-7; the D call may be TRBD1 or TRBD2 (7 bases each). Trimming took 4 bases from V and 5 from J, leaving 12 bases between them. Germline values: CDR1 WNHNN, CDR2 SYGVQD (reference sequence). The CDR3 has 13 residues. In DNA, the CDR3 is TGCGCCAGCAGTGGACAGGGAGGGAACGAGCAGTACTTC. Amino acids: CASSGQGGNEQYF.

The CDR3 sequence is CASPPSPTGALGELFF. CDR3 nucleotide sequence: TGTGCCAGTCCCCCGAGCCCAACGGGGGCACTCGGGGAGCTGTTTTTT. The rearrangement uses TRBV6-4 and TRBJ2-2; D may match TRBD1 or TRBD2 (6 bases each). Trimming left V 9 bases short and J 7 bases short, with 24 bases between. The germline CDR1 and CDR2 sequences are MRHNA and SNTAGT. The CDR3 totals 16 residues.